Listed below are T cell receptor beta chains from one sample, sequenced in a study of CD8+CD57+ T cells in acquired aplastic anemia. Each CDR3 protein gets one entry after TCRdb re-called the reads with MiXCR. The sample holds 65,000 to 85,000 distinct CDR3 sequences; around half are singletons and the top ten take approximately 8.3%. The specimen sequenced was sorted CD4+, CD8+, or CD8+CD57+ T cells (not recorded which) from PBMCs. These receptors all come from a human donor in good health, serving as a control. The conserved cysteine and the conserved F or W are not part of the CDR3 here. Fields, in order: V gene, J gene, CDR3 protein.

v_gene: TRBV7-3; j_gene: TRBJ2-3; CDR3aa: ASSLGGGLDTQY
v_gene: TRBV7-9; j_gene: TRBJ2-1; CDR3aa: ASSLALVSSYNEQF
v_gene: TRBV2; j_gene: TRBJ1-4; CDR3aa: ASSDRELDEKLF
v_gene: TRBV10-1; j_gene: TRBJ2-3; CDR3aa: ASSYSCDQEGSTDTQY
v_gene: TRBV11-1; j_gene: TRBJ2-1; CDR3aa: ASPASGRAYNEQF
v_gene: TRBV9; j_gene: TRBJ1-2; CDR3aa: ASSVVSGNHGYT
v_gene: TRBV7-3; j_gene: TRBJ2-1; CDR3aa: ASSLKGVSGVGYNEQF
v_gene: TRBV2; j_gene: TRBJ1-4; CDR3aa: ASSEANRGRLF
v_gene: TRBV19; j_gene: TRBJ1-2; CDR3aa: ASSSAYAGYT
v_gene: TRBV2; j_gene: TRBJ2-7; CDR3aa: ASCRQGNYEQY
v_gene: TRBV27; j_gene: TRBJ2-1; CDR3aa: ASTRGAGYNEQL
v_gene: TRBV25-1; j_gene: TRBJ2-6; CDR3aa: ASRGIGHPSGANVLT
v_gene: TRBV19; j_gene: TRBJ1-2; CDR3aa: ASSTSRTVRSRVGYT
v_gene: TRBV19; j_gene: TRBJ2-7; CDR3aa: ASSHRDSGNEQY
v_gene: TRBV7-9; j_gene: TRBJ2-1; CDR3aa: ASSLEGTEQF
v_gene: TRBV15; j_gene: TRBJ2-3; CDR3aa: ATSSKSLAGRDTQY
v_gene: TRBV15; j_gene: TRBJ2-7; CDR3aa: ATSRDRGGAYEQY
v_gene: TRBV2; j_gene: TRBJ1-1; CDR3aa: ASSEWTGGTEAF
v_gene: TRBV12-3/TRBV12-4; j_gene: TRBJ2-7; CDR3aa: ASSLQRGRVEQY
v_gene: TRBV6-5; j_gene: TRBJ2-3; CDR3aa: ASSYSGRDTQY
v_gene: TRBV13; j_gene: TRBJ2-7; CDR3aa: ASSPRGQGTYEQY
v_gene: TRBV27; j_gene: TRBJ1-5; CDR3aa: ASSLIGSNQPQH
v_gene: TRBV19; j_gene: TRBJ2-3; CDR3aa: ASSIGSPDTQY
v_gene: TRBV13; j_gene: TRBJ2-1; CDR3aa: VSSVNGGINNEQF
v_gene: TRBV10-1; j_gene: TRBJ1-1; CDR3aa: ASSEYREGTTEAF
v_gene: TRBV18; j_gene: TRBJ1-2; CDR3aa: ASSPPGDSYGYT
v_gene: TRBV7-3; j_gene: TRBJ2-5; CDR3aa: ASSLDRSGQY
v_gene: TRBV15; j_gene: TRBJ2-7; CDR3aa: ATSRGRGHYEQY
v_gene: TRBV19; j_gene: TRBJ1-5; CDR3aa: ASSIVHTDQPQH
v_gene: TRBV7-3; j_gene: TRBJ2-5; CDR3aa: ASSLVGETQY
v_gene: TRBV20-1; j_gene: TRBJ2-3; CDR3aa: SALDGGDTQY
v_gene: TRBV12-3/TRBV12-4; j_gene: TRBJ2-5; CDR3aa: ASRETAQETQY
v_gene: TRBV29-1; j_gene: TRBJ2-5; CDR3aa: SVGGTGRVY
v_gene: TRBV10-3; j_gene: TRBJ2-7; CDR3aa: AISESPKDEQY
v_gene: TRBV2; j_gene: TRBJ2-7; CDR3aa: ASSVGTGGYEQY
v_gene: TRBV5-1; j_gene: TRBJ1-2; CDR3aa: ASSATGRYGYT
v_gene: TRBV4-1; j_gene: TRBJ1-1; CDR3aa: ASSKEGQLNTEAF
v_gene: TRBV10-3; j_gene: TRBJ1-2; CDR3aa: AISEGETENGYT
v_gene: TRBV7-8; j_gene: TRBJ2-7; CDR3aa: ASSLVRRYNEQY
v_gene: TRBV5-1; j_gene: TRBJ1-2; CDR3aa: ASSLDRAYGYT
v_gene: TRBV19; j_gene: TRBJ2-7; CDR3aa: ASSIQGSYLSYEQY
v_gene: TRBV15; j_gene: TRBJ2-7; CDR3aa: ATSSGGYNEQY
v_gene: TRBV5-1; j_gene: TRBJ1-1; CDR3aa: ASSLVGALDTEAL
v_gene: TRBV2; j_gene: TRBJ2-7; CDR3aa: ASTSPRDSYYEQY